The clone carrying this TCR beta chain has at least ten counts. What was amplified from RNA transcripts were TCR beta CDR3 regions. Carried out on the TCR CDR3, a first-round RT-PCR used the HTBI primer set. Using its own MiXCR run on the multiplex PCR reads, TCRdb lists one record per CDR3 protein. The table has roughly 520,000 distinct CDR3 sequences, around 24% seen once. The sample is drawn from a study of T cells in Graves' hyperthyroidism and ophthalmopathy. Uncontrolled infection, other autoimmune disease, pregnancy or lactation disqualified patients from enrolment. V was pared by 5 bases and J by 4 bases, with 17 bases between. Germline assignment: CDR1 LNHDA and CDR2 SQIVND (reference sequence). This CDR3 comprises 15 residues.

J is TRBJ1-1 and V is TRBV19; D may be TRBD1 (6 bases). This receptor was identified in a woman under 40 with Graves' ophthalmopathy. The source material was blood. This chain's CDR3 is CASSPPTGRSTEAFF. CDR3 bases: TGTGCCAGTAGTCCTCCGACAGGTCGGAGCACTGAAGCTTTCTTT. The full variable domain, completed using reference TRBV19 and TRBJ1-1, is DGGITQSPKYLFRKEGQNVTLSCEQNLNHDAMYWYRQDPGQGLRLIYYSQIVNDFQKGDIAEGYSVSREKKESFPLTVTSAQKNPTAFYLCASSPPTGRSTEAFFGQGTRLTVV.